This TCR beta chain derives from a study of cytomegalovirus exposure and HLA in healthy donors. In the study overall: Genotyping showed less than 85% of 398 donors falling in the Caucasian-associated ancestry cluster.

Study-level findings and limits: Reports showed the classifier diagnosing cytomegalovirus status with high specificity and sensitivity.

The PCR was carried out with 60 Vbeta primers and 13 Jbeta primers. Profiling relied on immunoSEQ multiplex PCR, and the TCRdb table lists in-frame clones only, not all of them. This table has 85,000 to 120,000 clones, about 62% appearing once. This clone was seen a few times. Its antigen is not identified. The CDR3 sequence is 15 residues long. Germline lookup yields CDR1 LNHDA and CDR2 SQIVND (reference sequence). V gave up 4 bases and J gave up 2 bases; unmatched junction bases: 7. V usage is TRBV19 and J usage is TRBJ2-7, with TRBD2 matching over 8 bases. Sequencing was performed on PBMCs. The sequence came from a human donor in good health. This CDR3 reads CASSTGPGLAYEQYF. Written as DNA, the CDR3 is TGTGCCAGTAGTACCGGACCGGGACTAGCCTACGAGCAGTACTTC.